These 18 T cell receptor beta chains originate from one sample sequenced in a study of blood T cell repertoires in COVID-19. This table comes from immunoSEQ multiplex PCR, and its TCRdb copy is limited to in-frame clones, with some not included. The data hold 490,000 or so clones, with around 89% observed a single time. The sequencing input was PBMCs or T cells enriched from blood (not recorded which). All receptors come from a woman aged 40-49 years who had recovered from COVID-19.

The chain uses TRBV7-9 and TRBJ2-1; 8 nucleotides match TRBD2. V shed 3 bases, J shed 1 base, and the junction held 14 bases outside the gene matches. This CDR3 is built from 19 residues. Germline V lookup: CDR1 SEHNR, CDR2 FQNEAQ (reference sequence). CDR3 coding DNA: TGTGCCAGCAGCTTTCCGGGACTAGGAAACCGGGGATCCTACAATGAGCAGTTCTTC. This gives the protein CASSFPGLGNRGSYNEQFF.

The chain has TRBV5-4 and TRBJ2-7; D unclear. V gave up 1 base and J gave up 5 bases, with 4 bases separating them. This CDR3 is 11 amino acids long. From germline, CDR1 is SGHNT and CDR2 YYREEE (reference sequence). The CDR3 DNA is TGTGCCAGCAGCTTGAATAACGAGCAGTACTTC. This sequence encodes CASSLNNEQYF.

The gene calls are TRBV3-1 (or the pseudogene TRBV3-2) and TRBJ1-6; D ambiguous. This CDR3 has 15 amino acids. Trimming left V 0 bases short and J 5 bases short, with 8 bases between. From germline, CDR1 is LGHDT and CDR2 YNNKEL (reference sequence). The CDR3 spells CASSQDFLNNSPLHF. CDR3 DNA: TGTGCCAGCAGCCAAGATTTTTTAAATAATTCACCCCTCCACTTT.

V gene TRBV24-1 combines with J gene TRBJ1-6, with a possible D match to TRBD1 (5 bases). The CDR3 length is 13 residues. The germline V gene encodes CDR1 KGHDR and CDR2 SFDVKD. The ends were cut back, 5 bases at V and 8 bases at J, with 9 bases in the middle. As DNA, the CDR3 is TGTGCCACCAGTGCGGGACTCGATTCACCCCTCCACTTT. Protein product: CATSAGLDSPLHF.

As DNA, the CDR3 is TGTGCCTGGAGTCATCCGGGACTAGTAAGGGAGACCCAGTACTTC. Residues: CAWSHPGLVRETQYF. The chain combines TRBV30 with TRBJ2-5; TRBD2 aligns across 8 bases. Germline CDR1 reads GTSNPN; CDR2 reads SVGIG (reference sequence). There are 15 residues in the CDR3. V was pared by 2 bases and J by 5 bases, with 10 bases of the junction left unmatched.

The chain combines TRBV30 with TRBJ2-1, with 11 bases lining up with TRBD2. This CDR3 region has 13 residues. Per germline, CDR1 GTSNPN and CDR2 SVGIG (reference sequence). The ends lost 3 bases at V and 8 bases at J; junction bases unmatched: 3. The CDR3 bases are TGTGCCTGGAGGGTAGCGGGAGGGTATGAGCAGTTCTTC. Amino acids: CAWRVAGGYEQFF.

J is TRBJ2-3 and V is TRBV27; 7 bases are a match to TRBD2. This CDR3 has 17 amino acids. The V gene's germline CDR1 is MNHEY and CDR2 SMNVEV (reference sequence). The V gene end was trimmed by 2 bases and the J gene end by 2 bases; junction bases not matched to a gene: 10. CDR3 bases: TGTGCCAGCAGTTTAGAGGGTGGCGGGAGAGTCACAGATACGCAGTATTTT. Translating it yields CASSLEGGGRVTDTQYF.

The chain uses TRBV30 and TRBJ1-1; D is unresolved. Germline V gene sequence: CDR1 GTSNPN, CDR2 SVGIG (reference sequence). This CDR3 has 13 residues. The V gene lost 5 bases and the J gene lost 10 bases, with 20 bases spanning the gap. The CDR3 nucleotides read TGTGCCTGGGCGACGGGAGGATTTCTTGGAGCTTTCTTT. It specifies CAWATGGFLGAFF.

The CDR3 spells CAWKEQPEAGYTF. CDR3 nucleotides: TGTGCCTGGAAGGAACAGCCGGAGGCTGGCTACACCTTC. The chain is built from TRBV30 and TRBJ1-2; D gene uncertain. The CDR3 is 13 residues long. Germline values: CDR1 GTSNPN, CDR2 SVGIG (reference sequence). V was shortened by 4 bases and J by 7 bases, with 16 bases between the two germline ends.

On this clone: This same CDR3 is encoded by further DNA sequences in the sample. The chain couples TRBV5-1 to TRBJ2-3, with D perhaps matching TRBD2 (6 bases). The germline V gene has CDR1 SGHRS and CDR2 YFSETQ. Trimming pared 0 bases from V and 0 bases from J, leaving 8 bases between. The CDR3 runs to 15 residues. CDR3 nucleotide sequence: TGCGCCAGCAGCTTGGGTGGGACTAGCACAGATACGCAGTATTTT. Protein product: CASSLGGTSTDTQYF.

This sequence joins TRBV5-1 and TRBJ1-4, with D perhaps matching TRBD1 (6 bases). The CDR3 covers 15 residues. CDR1 is SGHRS, CDR2 YFSETQ, per germline. Trimming pared 0 bases from V and 8 bases from J, leaving 14 bases between. The CDR3 bases are TGCGCCAGCAGCTTGGTCGGGGGGGCGAAAGAAAAACTGTTTTTT. Amino acid sequence: CASSLVGGAKEKLFF. The full variable domain, completed using reference TRBV5-1 and TRBJ1-4, is KAGVTQTPRYLIKTRGQQVTLSCSPISGHRSVSWYQQTPGQGLQFLFEYFSETQRNKGNFPGRFSGRQFSNSRSEMNVSTLELGDSALYLCASSLVGGAKEKLFFGSGTQLSVL.

The chain uses TRBV6-1 and TRBJ1-2; 8 positions agree with TRBD1. The V and J ends lost 1 base and 5 bases, in that order; junction bases with no gene match: 3. Germline assignment: CDR1 MNHNS and CDR2 SASEGT. The CDR3 covers 14 residues. The CDR3 region is CASSEGQGAYGYTF. CDR3 in DNA: TGTGCCAGCAGTGAAGGCCAGGGGGCGTATGGCTACACCTTC.

This clone has only one observation. V gene TRBV24-1 combines with J gene TRBJ2-1, with D hard to call. Germline CDR1 reads KGHDR; CDR2 reads SFDVKD. This CDR3 contains 15 residues. Deletions cut 9 bases from V and 2 bases from J, with 16 bases between. The CDR3 nucleotides read TGTGCCACCTCCAGCCTCAGGTCGGCCTACAATGAGCAGTTCTTC. As protein: CATSSLRSAYNEQFF.

The rearrangement uses TRBV6-5 and TRBJ2-1; 10 nucleotides agree with TRBD2. This CDR3 region has 16 residues. J lost 0 bases, V lost 2 bases, and 1 base had no gene match. Per germline, CDR1 MNHEY and CDR2 SVGAGI. The CDR3 spells CASSYEREGSYNEQFF. The CDR3 coding sequence is TGTGCCAGCAGTTACGAGCGGGAGGGCTCCTACAATGAGCAGTTCTTC.

The J gene is TRBJ2-1, the V gene TRBV20-1; 7 bases agree with TRBD2. CDR1 and CDR2 from the germline V gene are DFQATT and SNEGSKA (reference sequence). The CDR3 is 15 residues long. With 3 bases clipped from V and 2 bases from J, the junction kept 7 bases outside the gene matches. The CDR3 protein is CSASLAGFTYNEQFF. DNA of the CDR3: TGCAGTGCTAGTTTAGCGGGCTTCACCTACAATGAGCAGTTCTTC.

This chain joins TRBV24-1 and TRBJ2-5; the match to TRBD1 covers 8 bases. Unmatched junction bases numbered 8, after V lost 1 base and J lost 2 bases. The germline gives CDR1 KGHDR, CDR2 SFDVKD. This CDR3 comprises 17 residues. The CDR3 reads CATSDLAQGARQETQYF. In DNA, the CDR3 is TGTGCCACCAGTGATTTAGCGCAGGGGGCGCGTCAAGAGACCCAGTACTTC.

V is TRBV27 and J is TRBJ1-1; D is unclear. The V end lost 3 bases, the J end lost 2 bases, and 7 bases lay between the germline ends. CDR1 is MNHEY and CDR2 is SMNVEV in the germline V gene (reference sequence). The CDR3 runs to 13 residues. The CDR3 loop reads CASSFRANTEAFF. CDR3 DNA sequence: TGTGCCAGCAGTTTTAGAGCCAACACTGAAGCTTTCTTT.

The gene calls are TRBV5-4 and TRBJ2-7, with D possibly TRBD1 on 6 matching bases. Germline-derived CDR1 and CDR2 are SGHNT and YYREEE (reference sequence). The CDR3 loop spans 13 amino acids. Trimming removed 1 base from V and 3 bases from J, with 8 bases in between. DNA of the CDR3: TGTGCCAGCAGCTTGCAGGGGAACTACGAGCAGTACTTC. Translation: CASSLQGNYEQYF.